This record looks at one T cell receptor beta chain sequence and its context. The table came from immunoSEQ multiplex PCR; TCRdb's copy has only in-frame clones and leaves some out. The sample includes around 64,000 clones, around 88% of them seen just once. Germline CDR1 and CDR2: LNHNV and YYDKDF (reference sequence). Trimming took off 0 bases at V and 4 bases at J, with 6 bases between the two ends. The CDR3 spans 13 residues. This record belongs to a study of OX40 agonist ivuxolimab in advanced cancers. The material was CD4+ or CD8+ T cells sorted from blood, obtained in a trial of the OX40 agonist ivuxolimab. The gene calls are TRBV15 and TRBJ1-1, with no clear D. This sequence was found in an adult with an advanced solid tumor such as melanoma, head and neck, liver or kidney cancer. CDR3 nucleotide sequence: TGTGCCACCAGCAGAGAGGTGGCCACTGAAGCTTTCTTT. The encoded protein is CATSREVATEAFF.